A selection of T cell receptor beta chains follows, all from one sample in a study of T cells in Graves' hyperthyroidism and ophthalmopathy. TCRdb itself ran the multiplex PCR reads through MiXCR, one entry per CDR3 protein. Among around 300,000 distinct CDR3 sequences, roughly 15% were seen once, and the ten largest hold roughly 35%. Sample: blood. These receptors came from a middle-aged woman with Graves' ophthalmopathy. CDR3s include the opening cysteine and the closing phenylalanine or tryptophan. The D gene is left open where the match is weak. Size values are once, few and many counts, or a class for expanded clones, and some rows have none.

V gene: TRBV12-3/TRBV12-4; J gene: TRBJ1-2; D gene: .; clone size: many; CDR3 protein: CASSLNLGGYTF; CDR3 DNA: TGTGCCAGCAGTTTAAATCTGGGTGGCTACACCTTC
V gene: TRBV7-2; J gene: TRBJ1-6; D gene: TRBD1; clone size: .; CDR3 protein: CASSLVGQGHSPLHF; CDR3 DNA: TGTGCCAGCAGCTTAGTTGGACAGGGCCACTCACCCCTCCACTTT
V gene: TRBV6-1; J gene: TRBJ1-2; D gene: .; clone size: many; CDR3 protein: CASKLGPGGYTF; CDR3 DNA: TGTGCCAGCAAATTGGGCCCTGGGGGCTACACCTTC
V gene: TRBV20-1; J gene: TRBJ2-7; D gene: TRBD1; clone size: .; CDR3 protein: CSARKGGEYEQYF; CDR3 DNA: TGCAGTGCTAGGAAAGGGGGCGAGTACGAGCAGTACTTC
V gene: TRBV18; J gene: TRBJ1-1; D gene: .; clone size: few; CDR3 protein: CASSPLQGLNTEAFF; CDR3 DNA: TGTGCCAGCTCACCACTGCAGGGGCTGAACACTGAAGCTTTCTTT
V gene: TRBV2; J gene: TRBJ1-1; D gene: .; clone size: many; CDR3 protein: CAIIRVSEAFF; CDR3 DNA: TGTGCCATAATAAGGGTTAGTGAAGCTTTCTTT
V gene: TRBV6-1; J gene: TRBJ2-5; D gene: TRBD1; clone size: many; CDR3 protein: CASSVAGQGWETQYF; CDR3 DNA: TGTGCCAGCAGTGTCGCGGGACAGGGTTGGGAGACCCAGTACTTC
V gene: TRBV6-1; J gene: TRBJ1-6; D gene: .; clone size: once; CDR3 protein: CASSDGWSSSPLHF; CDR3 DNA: TGTGCCAGCAGTGACGGGTGGAGCAGTTCACCCCTCCACTTT
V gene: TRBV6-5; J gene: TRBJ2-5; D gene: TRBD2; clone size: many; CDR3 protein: CASRLGRGGETQYF; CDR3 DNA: TGTGCCAGCAGATTAGGGAGGGGCGGAGAGACCCAGTACTTC
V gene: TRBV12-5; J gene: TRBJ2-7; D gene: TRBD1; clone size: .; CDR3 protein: CASGLGGQGNEQYF; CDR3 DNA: TGTGCTAGTGGTTTAGGAGGACAGGGCAACGAGCAGTACTTC
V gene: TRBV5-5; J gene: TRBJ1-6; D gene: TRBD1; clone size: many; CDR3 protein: CASSTRTGERSPLHF; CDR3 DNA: TGTGCCAGCAGCACCCGGACAGGGGAAAGGTCACCCCTCCACTTT
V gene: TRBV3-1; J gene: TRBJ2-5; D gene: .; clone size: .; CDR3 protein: CASSPTGLKKGQYF; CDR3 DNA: TGTGCCAGCAGCCCTACGGGACTTAAGAAGGGCCAGTACTTC
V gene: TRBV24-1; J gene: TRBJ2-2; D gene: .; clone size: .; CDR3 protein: CATSDFGGSGQLFF; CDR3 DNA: TGTGCCACCAGTGATTTTGGGGGATCCGGACAGCTGTTTTTT
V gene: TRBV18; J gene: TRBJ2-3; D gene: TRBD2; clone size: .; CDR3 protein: CASSPLSLAGGTDTQYF; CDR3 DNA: TGTGCCAGCTCACCACTATCTCTAGCGGGGGGCACAGATACGCAGTATTTT
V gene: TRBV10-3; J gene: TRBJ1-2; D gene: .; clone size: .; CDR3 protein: CAITSEARRDPGRIDGYTF; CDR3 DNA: TGTGCCATAACGTCTGAGGCACGAAGGGACCCCGGGCGTATCGATGGCTACACCTTC
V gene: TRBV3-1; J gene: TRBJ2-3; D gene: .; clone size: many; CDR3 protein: CASSQRDSTDTQYF; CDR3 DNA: TGTGCCAGCAGCCAACGGGACTCCACAGATACGCAGTATTTT
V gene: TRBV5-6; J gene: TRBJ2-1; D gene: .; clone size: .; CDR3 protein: CASSIGVPYNEQFF; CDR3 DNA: TGTGCCAGCAGCATAGGAGTGCCCTACAATGAGCAGTTCTTC
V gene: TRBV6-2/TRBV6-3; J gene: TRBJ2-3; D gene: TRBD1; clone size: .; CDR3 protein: CASLGVTGPGTDTQYF; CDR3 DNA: TGTGCCAGCTTGGGGGTGACAGGGCCGGGCACAGATACGCAGTATTTT
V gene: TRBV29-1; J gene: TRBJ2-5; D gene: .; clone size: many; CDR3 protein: CSGGGGPETQYF; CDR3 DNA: TGCAGTGGTGGGGGGGGGCCAGAGACCCAGTACTTC
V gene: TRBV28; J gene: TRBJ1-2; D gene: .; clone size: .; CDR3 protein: CASSPTGLQDYGYTF; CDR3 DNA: TGTGCCAGCAGCCCTACTGGGCTCCAAGACTATGGCTACACCTTC